This T cell receptor gamma chain was recorded in a study of Vδ1+ human thymocytes (dated by TCRdb to between 2018 and 2020). About the full investigation: The study characterised mRNA-level TRG and TRD CDR3 repertoires of highly purified Vdelta1+ thymocytes from young children as a data resource. Validation of the multiplex-based CDR3 amplicon strategy against 5'RACE-based CDR3 amplicon generation methods had been performed previously.

The study at large found these results: Because no clustering by age or sex was seen, donors were not stratified by age or sex in the analyses. Even though sort purity was high, around 18% of thymic TRD sequences were Vdelta2 (and few were Vdelta3), which was not the case for the peripheral blood Vdelta1+ controls. Thymic TRG and TRD repertoires appeared highly polyclonal with Gaussian CDR3 length distributions, unlike oligoclonal peripheral blood repertoires. Many TRG clonotypes were found to be shared between donors (up to about 7x10^3), whereas TRD repertoires were found to be essentially private (max 116 shared). Because unexpected Vdelta2 sequences could lead to misinterpretation of bulk repertoire data, the authors recommended using highly purified populations and single-cell validation.

Thymic samples were depleted of alphabeta T cells, then CD3+ TCRVdelta1+ TCRVdelta2- thymocytes were FACS-sorted. The purity of the sorted Vdelta1+ thymocytes fell between roughly 98% and 99.6%. Thymic specimens came from roughly eight paediatric patients undergoing corrective cardiac surgery, aged from roughly 5 days to 17 months. Thymic tissue was dispersed, and mononuclear cells were isolated on a Histopaque-1077 density gradient. Staining used anti-TCRVdelta1 clone TS8.2, anti-TCRVdelta2 clone B6, anti-CD3 clone HIT3a and anti-TCRalphabeta clone IP26 antibodies. RNA was extracted with the RNeasy mini kit and reverse transcribed using Superscript III. Multiplex PCR was used to generate CDR3 amplicons, with pooled V-gene forward primers and a constant-region reverse primer carrying Illumina adaptor overhangs. Amplicons were gel-purified, then indexed with Nextera index primers over roughly 8 extra PCR cycles and purified with AMPure XP beads. The libraries were sequenced on an Illumina MiSeq using paired-end 250 bp reads, dual indexing and a 20% PhiX spike-in. In the original analysis: FastQC was used to quality check the reads, while ea-utils fastq-join merged the TRG read pairs. Sequences were annotated with IMGT/HighV-QUEST, keeping only productive sequences with unambiguous V-gene assignment; clonotypes were defined by identical CDR3 sequence. For downstream analysis, VDJtools 1.1.1, tcR 2.2.3, Treemap and vegan Shannon diversity in R 3.4.4 were used. After TCRdb called clones again from the public reads with CATT, rows with identical DNA were merged. The V and J calls were determined by TCRdb, not by the authors. The sample table lists 20,000 to 25,000 gamma-chain clones, about 13% of them with a count of one. The ten most abundant clones make up under 2.5% of the sample.

The CDR3 contains 14 residues, cysteine and phenylalanine counted. Kept here is only the CDR3 DNA, which spans 42 bases and is read in frame from base 1. Trimmed from V: 2 bases; trimmed from J: 2 bases; junction bases lacking a gene match: 2. As encoded in the germline V gene, CDR1 is VENAVY while CDR2 is YDSYNSRV. Points on this clone: Which antigen it targets is not known. Per-base qualities were not stored, and no clone one base away is much larger. The same CDR3 can be traced to other DNA sequences in this sample.

The sequencing sample was made of Vdelta1+ gamma-delta thymocytes from the thymus. This sample's cell subset or site label indicates: FACS-sorted CD3+ TCRalphabeta- TCRVdelta1+ TCRVdelta2- thymocytes. The receptor chain draws on TRGV8 and TRGJP2. This clonotype was obtained from a child less than two years old who had congenital heart surgery. The CDR3 protein: CATWDNSSDWIKTF. At the DNA level, the sequence is TGTGCCACCTGGGATAACAGTAGTGATTGGATCAAGACGTTT.